Below, 13 T cell receptor beta chains from the same sample are listed, as sequenced in a study of CD8+ T cells in alopecia areata. Treatment: oral pan-JAK inhibitor, 5-10 mg twice daily. RNA, once extracted, was reverse transcribed into cDNA for use as the sequencing template. Measured with immunoSEQ multiplex PCR; TCRdb has only the in-frame clones, and not every one. The sample lists some 170,000 clones, about 55% occurring once. This specimen consisted of CD8+ T cells sorted from blood, obtained at week 24, from a patient treated with tofacitinib. Every receptor here comes from a human donor with alopecia areata.

A note on this clone: Within the sample, other DNA sequences also encode this same CDR3. The chain recombines TRBV9 with TRBJ2-2; D not resolved. Germline lookup yields CDR1 SGDLS and CDR2 YYNGEE. CDR3 length equals 12 residues. V dropped 0 bases and J dropped 7 bases, with 4 bases sitting between them. CDR3 nucleotide sequence: TGTGCCAGCAGCGTAGGTAGCGGGGAGCTGTTTTTT. Its protein product is CASSVGSGELFF.

The genes are TRBV27 and TRBJ2-3; D ambiguous. The V gene lost 6 bases and the J gene lost 0 bases, with 13 bases spanning the gap. The germline V gene has CDR1 MNHEY and CDR2 SMNVEV (reference sequence). The CDR3 contains 15 residues. CDR3 in DNA: TGTGCCAGCAGCTTTTCTCGTCCTAGCACAGATACGCAGTATTTT. It specifies CASSFSRPSTDTQYF.

The table lists this clone with many counts. The chain employs TRBV11-2 and TRBJ2-2, with 10 bases matching TRBD1. Germline CDR1 is SGHAT and CDR2 is FQNNGV. The CDR3 sequence is 19 residues long. V shed 3 bases, J shed 4 bases, and the junction held 14 bases outside the gene matches. The CDR3 DNA follows: TGTGCCAGCAGCTTGTATAAGAATAGACAGGGGGCGGTCACCGGGGAGCTGTTTTTT. It is translated as CASSLYKNRQGAVTGELFF. Supplemented by reference TRBV11-2 and TRBJ2-2, the full variable domain reads EAGVAQSPRYKIIEKRQSVAFWCNPISGHATLYWYQQILGQGPKLLIQFQNNGVVDDSQLPKDRFSAERLKGVDSTLKIQPAKLEDSAVYLCASSLYKNRQGAVTGELFFGEGSRLTVL.

The V gene is TRBV30, the J gene TRBJ2-1, with TRBD2 identical over 9 bases. V shed 1 base, J shed 7 bases, and the junction held 5 bases outside the gene matches. This CDR3 is built from 14 residues. The germline V gene has CDR1 GTSNPN and CDR2 SVGIG (reference sequence). In DNA, the CDR3 is TGTGCCTGGAGTGACAGCGGGGGGTGGAATGAGCAGTTCTTC. This sequence encodes CAWSDSGGWNEQFF.

This chain's CDR3 is CASSSTGAANTEAFF. The CDR3 bases are TGTGCCAGCAGCTCCACAGGGGCCGCGAACACTGAAGCTTTCTTT. The V call is TRBV7-3, the J call TRBJ1-1, with TRBD1 matching 7 bases. CDR3 length: 15 residues. J was trimmed by 1 base and V by 4 bases; bases with no gene match: 6. CDR1 is SGHTA and CDR2 is FQGTGA in the germline V gene. The full variable domain, with the rest looked up from reference TRBV7-3 and TRBJ1-1, is GAGVSQTPSNKVTEKGKYVELRCDPISGHTALYWYRQSLGQGPEFLIYFQGTGAADDSGLPNDRFFAVRPEGSVSTLKIQRTERGDSAVYLCASSSTGAANTEAFFGQGTRLTVV.

This chain's CDR3 is CASSQSNRGVQPQHF. CDR3 DNA: TGTGCCAGCAGCCAATCGAACAGGGGAGTACAGCCCCAGCATTTT. The chain links TRBV7-8 to TRBJ1-5; 7 bases fit TRBD1. CDR3 length: 15 amino acids. Trimming at V came to 5 bases and at J to 7 bases, leaving 11 bases not matched to a gene. Germline V gene lookup returns CDR1 SGHVS and CDR2 FQNEAQ.

The V and J genes are TRBV7-8 and TRBJ2-5, with 11 nucleotides matching TRBD2. Germline loops: CDR1 SGHVS, CDR2 FQNEAQ. V shed 0 bases and J 6 bases; nucleotides not matched to a gene: 3. The CDR3 consists of 15 residues. The CDR3 spells CASSLASGGAQTQYF. DNA for the CDR3: TGTGCCAGCAGCTTAGCTAGCGGGGGGGCCCAGACCCAGTACTTC.

This clone was found a few times. V gene TRBV7-9 combines with J gene TRBJ1-1; D not resolved. CDR1 SEHNR and CDR2 FQNEAQ come from the germline V gene (reference sequence). Trimming stripped 5 bases from V and 2 bases from J, with 3 bases between. The CDR3 sequence is 11 residues long. The DNA for the CDR3 is TGTGCCAGCAGCGGCAACACTGAAGCTTTCTTT. Protein sequence: CASSGNTEAFF.

The rearrangement uses TRBV19 and TRBJ1-5, with 8 bases aligning to TRBD1. The CDR3 is 15 residues long. Germline trimming cut 3 bases from V and 6 bases from J; bases unmatched to any gene: 7. The germline V gene encodes CDR1 LNHDA and CDR2 SQIVND (reference sequence). The CDR3 protein is CASSMDRADGQPQHF. Here the CDR3 DNA reads TGTGCCAGTAGTATGGACAGGGCGGATGGTCAGCCCCAGCATTTT.

V gene TRBV4-3 combines with J gene TRBJ1-2; TRBD1 matches 8 bases. V lost 1 base to trimming and J lost 0 bases; unmatched junction nucleotides: 1. Germline CDR1 and CDR2: LGHNA and YSLEER. The CDR3 has 15 amino acids. CDR3 nucleotides: TGCGCCAGCAGCCAAGTGACAGGGGCTAACTATGGCTACACCTTC. Its protein is CASSQVTGANYGYTF.

This chain joins TRBV29-1 and TRBJ2-5, with D hard to call. Trimming shortened V by 4 bases and J by 1 base, and 10 bases separated the two germline ends. Germline CDR1 SQVTM, CDR2 ANQGSEA. CDR3 length equals 13 residues. The CDR3 spells CSVVGLSQETQYF. DNA for the CDR3: TGCAGCGTTGTCGGTTTAAGCCAAGAGACCCAGTACTTC.

The chain links TRBV29-1 to TRBJ2-3, with 10 bases matching TRBD1. Germline values: CDR1 SQVTM, CDR2 ANQGSEA. The CDR3 consists of 14 residues. The V segment lost 6 bases and the J segment 0 bases; nucleotides outside the gene matches: 3. The CDR3: CSVPGQGSTDTQYF. The DNA for the CDR3 is TGCAGCGTACCGGGACAGGGGAGCACAGATACGCAGTATTTT.

The chain recombines TRBV4-3 with TRBJ2-3; 7 bases are shared with TRBD2. Germline assignment: CDR1 LGHNA and CDR2 YSLEER. After removal of 0 bases from V and 8 bases from J, the junction contained 2 bases not matched to a gene. The CDR3 has 13 amino acids. The CDR3: CASSQEGEGTQYF. CDR3 coding DNA: TGCGCCAGCAGCCAAGAAGGGGAGGGTACGCAGTATTTT.